This T cell receptor (beta chain) appears in the sequencing data of a study of T-cell reconstitution after alpha-beta-depleted transplantation in children. Notes on the study in general: Reportedly, alpha-beta T cells present about two months post-transplant originated from several hundred expanded clones of graft origin. Surviving recipient T cells and thymic progenitors accounted for the high day-60 TCRbeta diversity observed in some patients. At one year after transplant, newly produced T cells mostly accounted for T-cell counts and diversity.

It was with unique molecular identifiers that the TCRbeta library was prepared. MiXCR, applied by TCRdb to the PCR reads, yields one record per CDR3 protein. The sample has more than 200,000 distinct CDR3 sequences; around a sixth are singletons. As for this clonotype: Antigen: not known.

CDR3 length equals 13 residues. The V end lost 4 bases, the J end lost 0 bases, and 6 bases lay between the germline ends. Germline V gives CDR1 SGHTA, CDR2 FQGNSA. This sequence joins TRBV7-2 and TRBJ1-1; D ambiguous. This specimen was PBMCs, mostly from graft donor cells, taken 360 days after TCRalphabeta/CD19-depleted stem cell transplant. The sequence derives from a male patient aged 2 to 9 who had a stem cell transplant for acute lymphoblastic leukemia, so the T cells may come from the graft donor. CDR3 sequence (DNA): TGTGCCAGCAGCTCCACGCTGAACACTGAAGCTTTCTTT. Amino acid sequence: CASSSTLNTEAFF.